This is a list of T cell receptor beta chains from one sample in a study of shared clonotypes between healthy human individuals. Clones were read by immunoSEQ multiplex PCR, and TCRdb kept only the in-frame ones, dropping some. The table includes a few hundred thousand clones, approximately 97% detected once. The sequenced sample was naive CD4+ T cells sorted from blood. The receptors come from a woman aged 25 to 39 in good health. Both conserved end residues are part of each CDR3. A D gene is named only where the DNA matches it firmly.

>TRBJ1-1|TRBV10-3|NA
TGTGCCATCAGGGAGACAGGAGGGACTGAAGCTTTCTTT
CAIRETGGTEAFF
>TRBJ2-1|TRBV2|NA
TGTGCCAGCAGTGATAGGAGCTCCTACAATGAGCAGTTCTTC
CASSDRSSYNEQFF
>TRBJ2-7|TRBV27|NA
TGTGCCAGCAGGCCACCAGGGGAAACCTCCGAGCAGTACTTC
CASRPPGETSEQYF
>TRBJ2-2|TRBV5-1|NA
TGCGCCAGCAGCTTGGGAGGTCGGGAGAACACCGGGGAGCTGTTTTTT
CASSLGGRENTGELFF
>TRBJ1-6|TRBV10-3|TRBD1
TGTGCCATCAGCGGGGACAGGAATTCACCCCTCCACTTT
CAISGDRNSPLHF
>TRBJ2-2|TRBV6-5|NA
TGTGCCAGCAGTTACGTCACCGGGGAGCTGTTTTTT
CASSYVTGELFF
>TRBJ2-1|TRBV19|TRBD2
TGTGCCAGTAGTATAGGGACAGCGGGAGGGCTCAATGAGCAGTTCTTC
CASSIGTAGGLNEQFF
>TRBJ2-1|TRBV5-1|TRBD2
TGCGCCAGCAGCTTGGCCGTGACTAGCGGTTACAATGAGCAGTTCTTC
CASSLAVTSGYNEQFF
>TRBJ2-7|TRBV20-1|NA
TGCAGTGCTAGAGATGAAACCCAGTACTTC
CSARDETQYF
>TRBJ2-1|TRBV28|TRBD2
TGTGCCAGCAGTTGGACTAGCGGGGGGTACAATGAGCAGTTCTTC
CASSWTSGGYNEQFF
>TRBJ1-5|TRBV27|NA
TGTGCCAGCAAGGAAGGGGCAAGCAATCAGCCCCAGCATTTT
CASKEGASNQPQHF